The 27 T cell receptor beta chains given below trace back to one sample, sequenced in a study of glioma-infiltrating T cells. Amplification of TCR alpha and beta CDR3 regions from RNA used iRepertoire nested multiplex PCR. Via MiXCR, TCRdb re-called the multiplex PCR reads, giving one row per CDR3 protein. The sample contains approximately 400,000 distinct CDR3 sequences, roughly two fifths of which appear only once. Sequencing input: glioma tissue, nonneoplastic brain tissue, or PBMCs (not recorded which). The receptors were sampled from a human donor with low-grade glioma or glioblastoma, undergoing nonglioma brain surgery, or in good health (not recorded which).

The gene calls are TRBV7-2 and TRBJ2-7; TRBD1 might be the D (6 bases). This CDR3 region has 15 residues. CDR1 and CDR2 from the germline V gene are SGHTA and FQGNSA. Trimming left V 2 bases short and J 3 bases short, with 14 bases between. CDR3 sequence: CASSLIPGAYYEQYF. In nucleotides, the CDR3 is TGTGCCAGCAGCTTAATCCCAGGGGCCTACTACGAGCAGTACTTC.

This chain uses TRBV7-2 with TRBJ2-4; TRBD2 matches 7 bases. The germline CDR1 and CDR2 sequences are SGHTA and FQGNSA. This CDR3 contains 14 residues. After removal of 5 bases from V and 6 bases from J, the junction contained 7 bases not matched to a gene. Here the CDR3 reads CASSTEREINIQYF. The DNA of the CDR3 is TGTGCCAGCAGCACGGAGCGGGAAATAAACATTCAGTACTTC.

At least ten counts were recorded for this clonotype. The chain joins TRBV15 to TRBJ2-7; D uncertain. This CDR3 spans 12 amino acids. Germline assignment: CDR1 LNHNV and CDR2 YYDKDF (reference sequence). Trimming shortened V by 1 base and J by 1 base, and 2 bases separated the two germline ends. The CDR3 reads CATSRGSYEQYF. The DNA for the CDR3 is TGTGCCACCAGCAGAGGGTCCTACGAGCAGTACTTC.

Only one count was recorded for this clonotype. The chain combines TRBV19 with TRBJ2-1; TRBD2 agrees at 10 bases. The CDR3 sequence is 15 residues long. Looked up from germline, CDR1 is LNHDA and CDR2 is SQIVND (reference sequence). V trimming: 4 bases; J trimming: 4 bases; junction bases outside the gene matches: 4. The CDR3 bases are TGTGCCAGTAGTACCAGGACTAGCGGATACAATGAGCAGTTCTTC. It is translated as CASSTRTSGYNEQFF.

This clonotype was picked up many times. The chain uses TRBV6-1 and TRBJ1-5; no clear D. V was pared by 3 bases and J by 5 bases, with 14 bases between. The CDR3 loop spans 15 amino acids. Germline-derived CDR1 and CDR2 are MNHNS and SASEGT. DNA for the CDR3: TGTGCCAGCAGTGACCTCGACACGAGGTATCAGCCCCAGCATTTT. It translates to CASSDLDTRYQPQHF.

The rearrangement uses TRBV6-1 and TRBJ2-7; a possible D gene is TRBD2 (6 bases). CDR1 is MNHNS, CDR2 SASEGT, per germline. This CDR3 contains 15 residues. Deletions cut 2 bases from V and 6 bases from J, with 17 bases between. CDR3 sequence (DNA): TGTGCCAGCAGTGAAAACCCGACCCTGGGAGGCGAGCAGTACTTC. Translated: CASSENPTLGGEQYF.

This chain connects TRBV15 to TRBJ2-2, with D hard to call. V gave up 0 bases and J gave up 1 base, with 6 bases separating them. The CDR3 is made up of 15 amino acids. The germline CDR1 and CDR2 sequences are LNHNV and YYDKDF (reference sequence). CDR3 DNA: TGTGCCACCAGCAGAGATAGGAGGAACACCGGGGAGCTGTTTTTT. Amino acids: CATSRDRRNTGELFF.

Regarding this clonotype: A junction boundary mismatches the germline segment, possibly from a read error. The V call is TRBV7-2, the J call TRBJ2-5; D unclear. CDR1 is SGHTA and CDR2 is FQGNSA in the germline V gene. This CDR3 comprises 15 residues. In DNA, the CDR3 is TGTGTCAGCAGCCTACCTTCCTTTGCTGCGGAGACCCAGTACTTC. Amino acids: CVSSLPSFAAETQYF.

As for this clonotype: A much larger clone sits a single nucleotide away, making a read error possible. The rearrangement uses TRBV6-1 and TRBJ2-5; tentatively, D is TRBD1 (5 bases). The CDR3 runs to 13 residues. Germline V CDR1 and CDR2: MNHNS, SASEGT. V gave up 10 bases and J gave up 3 bases, with 15 bases separating them. The CDR3 is CATCGPGKETQYF. CDR3 DNA: TGTGCCACCTGCGGACCAGGGAAAGAGACCCAGTACTTC.

The table lists this clonotype with a few counts. The V gene is TRBV6-5, the J gene TRBJ2-5; 9 positions match TRBD1. The V segment lost 2 bases and the J segment 7 bases; nucleotides outside the gene matches: 14. Germline V gene sequence: CDR1 MNHEY, CDR2 SVGAGI. This CDR3 has 17 amino acids. CDR3 in DNA: TGTGCCAGCAGTTACATGGTGGACAGGGGCTACCAACGGACCCAGTACTTC. Residues: CASSYMVDRGYQRTQYF.

In this sample, this clonotype turned up many times. This chain connects TRBV20-1 to TRBJ2-5; 9 bases agree with TRBD2. The germline V gene encodes CDR1 DFQATT and CDR2 SNEGSKA (reference sequence). This CDR3 comprises 15 residues. Losses at the gene ends were 4 bases for V and 8 bases for J; bases not matched to a gene: 14. The CDR3 spells CSAIPTSGPLDTQYF. CDR3 sequence (DNA): TGCAGTGCTATACCCACTAGCGGGCCACTGGATACCCAGTACTTC.

This clonotype was counted ten times or more. The V call is TRBV25-1, the J call TRBJ1-1; D is uncertain. CDR1 and CDR2 from the germline V gene are MGHDK and SYGVNS. This CDR3 spans 16 amino acids. V lost 0 bases and J 5 bases, leaving 16 bases between the germline ends. CDR3 nucleotide sequence: TGTGCCAGCAGTGAATATCGGGAGGGAGTGGAGACTGAAGCTTTCTTT. It codes for CASSEYREGVETEAFF.

The J gene is TRBJ2-2, the V gene TRBV6-2 or TRBV6-3, with D perhaps TRBD1 (6 bases). There are 16 residues in the CDR3. V lost 5 bases to trimming and J lost 0 bases, with 13 bases between them. From germline, CDR1 is MNHEY and CDR2 SVGEGT. CDR3 DNA: TGTGCCAGCAGTAGGGGGACCGGAACGAACACCGGGGAGCTGTTTTTT. Its protein product is CASSRGTGTNTGELFF.

V is TRBV20-1 and J is TRBJ2-7; 8 bases fit TRBD2. Looked up from germline, CDR1 is DFQATT and CDR2 is SNEGSKA (reference sequence). V dropped 2 bases and J dropped 7; count of bases not matched to a gene: 16. CDR3 length: 16 residues. The CDR3 loop reads CSARRELAVSYNEQYF. CDR3 sequence (DNA): TGCAGTGCTAGAAGGGAACTAGCGGTCTCCTACAATGAGCAGTACTTC.

This clonotype has just a few counts. The rearrangement links TRBV6-1 to TRBJ2-7; D is undetermined. V was shortened by 6 bases and J by 5 bases, with 14 bases between the two germline ends. Germline V lookup: CDR1 MNHNS, CDR2 SASEGT. The CDR3 runs 13 residues. CDR3 in amino acids: CASSLERLHEQYF. The CDR3 DNA reads as TGTGCCAGCAGCCTAGAGAGGTTACACGAGCAGTACTTC.

This clonotype appeared many times. The chain combines TRBV7-8 with TRBJ1-3, with 7 bases fitting TRBD1. CDR3 size: 15 residues. J gave up 3 bases and V 5 bases, and 7 bases lay outside the gene matches. Looked up from germline, CDR1 is SGHVS and CDR2 is FQNEAQ. For the CDR3, the DNA is TGTGCCAGCAGCCCTGACAGGGTGGGTGGAAACACCATATATTTT. It specifies CASSPDRVGGNTIYF.

The chain combines TRBV20-1 with TRBJ2-7; TRBD1 is a possible D gene (5 bases). Germline V CDR1 and CDR2: DFQATT, SNEGSKA (reference sequence). The CDR3 spans 12 residues. With 2 bases removed from V and 4 bases from J, the gap between germline ends came to 9 bases. The CDR3 loop reads CSARPDMYEQYF. As DNA, the CDR3 is TGCAGTGCTAGACCGGACATGTACGAGCAGTACTTC.

This chain uses TRBV28 with TRBJ1-5; D possibly corresponds to TRBD1 (5 bases). CDR1 and CDR2 (germline): MDHEN, SYDVKM. Trimming left V 6 bases short and J 4 bases short, with 16 bases between. This CDR3 has 15 residues. CDR3 DNA: TGTGCCAGCAGCCTGGGGGGGGTAGGTAATCAGCCCCAGCATTTT. Encoded protein: CASSLGGVGNQPQHF.

This clonotype showed up many times. In DNA form, the CDR3 reads TGTGCCAGCAGTTACGTTCGAACCCAGTACTTC. Its protein product is CASSYVRTQYF. The chain carries TRBV6-2 or TRBV6-3 and TRBJ2-5, with D unresolved. The germline V gene encodes CDR1 MNHEY and CDR2 SVGEGT. V lost 2 bases to trimming and J lost 8 bases, with 6 bases between them. The CDR3 has 11 residues.

Ten or more counts support this clonotype. This rearrangement joins TRBV15 to TRBJ1-4; a possible D gene is TRBD1 (5 bases). The V end lost 3 bases, the J end lost 8 bases, and 16 bases lay between the germline ends. Germline values: CDR1 LNHNV, CDR2 YYDKDF (reference sequence). This CDR3 region has 15 residues. The CDR3 DNA sequence: TGTGCCACCAGCAGTCGTCAGGGAGGTATGGAAAAACTGTTTTTT. Protein: CATSSRQGGMEKLFF.

The genes are TRBV20-1 and TRBJ1-2, with a tentative D call TRBD1 (5 bases). CDR1 and CDR2 from the germline V gene are DFQATT and SNEGSKA (reference sequence). CDR3 size: 12 residues. V was clipped by 4 bases and J by 8 bases, with 14 bases between them. The CDR3 coding sequence is TGCAGTGCTATGATGCAGGGCTGGGGCTACACCTTC. This gives the protein CSAMMQGWGYTF.

The V and J genes are TRBV12-3 or TRBV12-4 and TRBJ1-5, with D possibly matching TRBD1 (6 bases). V was trimmed by 2 bases and J by 1 base, leaving 12 bases between them. CDR3 size: 16 residues. DNA of the CDR3: TGTGCCAGCAGTTTAAGTTCTAGGGGGAGCAATCAGCCCCAGCATTTT. Its translation: CASSLSSRGSNQPQHF.

The chain joins TRBV6-6 to TRBJ2-2; 12 nucleotides line up with TRBD2. From germline, CDR1 is MNHNY and CDR2 SVGAGI (reference sequence). V gave up 7 bases and J gave up 6 bases; unmatched junction bases: 6. This CDR3 is 15 amino acids long. The chain's CDR3 is CASTRTSGISGELFF. The CDR3 DNA is TGTGCCAGCACCAGGACTAGCGGGATTTCCGGGGAGCTGTTTTTT.

The chain uses TRBV14 and TRBJ1-2; the match to TRBD1 covers 7 bases. Germline CDR1 reads SGHDN; CDR2 reads FVKESK. CDR3 length: 15 amino acids. V lost 4 bases to trimming and J lost 3 bases; unmatched junction nucleotides: 8. The CDR3 is CASSPYRGWYYGYTF. As DNA, the CDR3 is TGTGCCAGCAGCCCGTACAGGGGCTGGTACTATGGCTACACCTTC. Complete variable domain (other parts from reference TRBV14 and TRBJ1-2): EAGVTQFPSHSVIEKGQTVTLRCDPISGHDNLYWYRRVMGKEIKFLLHFVKESKQDESGMPNNRFLAERTGGTYSTLKVQPAELEDSGVYFCASSPYRGWYYGYTFGSGTRLTVV.

With regard to this clonotype: This may stem from a read error, because a much larger clone lies one nucleotide away. The chain employs TRBV20-1 and TRBJ1-6, with 7 nucleotides matching TRBD1. The CDR3 covers 15 residues. Germline trimming cut 3 bases from V and 7 bases from J; bases unmatched to any gene: 9. Germline loops: CDR1 DFQATT, CDR2 SNEGSKA (reference sequence). CDR3 nucleotide sequence: TGCAGTGCTAGCCCATCGGGGACAGAGAATTCACCCCTCCACTTT. This encodes CSASPSGTENSPLHF.

This clonotype was observed many times. As DNA, the CDR3 is TGTGCCAGCAGTCAGGGTCATTGGGACTCTGGGGCCAACGTCCTGACTTTC. This encodes CASSQGHWDSGANVLTF. The chain recombines TRBV6-2 or TRBV6-3 with TRBJ2-6; D might be TRBD1 (5 bases). CDR3 length equals 17 residues. Deletions cut 5 bases from V and 0 bases from J, with 14 bases between. Germline V CDR1 and CDR2: MNHEY, SVGEGT.

This clonotype was detected a few times. The gene calls are TRBV7-6 and TRBJ1-5; D is perhaps TRBD1 (6 bases). CDR1 SGHVS and CDR2 FNYEAQ come from the germline V gene. The CDR3 loop spans 15 amino acids. Deletions cut 5 bases from V and 7 bases from J, with 18 bases between. The CDR3 DNA is TGTGCCAGCAGCGGGGGCACAGGCGTTGGGCAGCCCCAGCATTTT. Its protein is CASSGGTGVGQPQHF. The full variable domain, in which reference TRBV7-6 and TRBJ1-5 provide the parts outside the CDR3, is GAGVSQSPRYKVTKRGQDVALRCDPISGHVSLYWYRQALGQGPEFLTYFNYEAQQDKSGLPNDRFSAERPEGSISTLTIQRTEQRDSAMYRCASSGGTGVGQPQHFGDGTRLSIL.